Listed below are T cell receptor beta chains from one sample, sequenced in a study of T cell repertoires in cytomegalovirus infection. From the reads, TCRdb called clonotypes with MiXCR, one entry per CDR3 protein. The repertoire includes about 180,000 distinct CDR3 sequences, less than 25% of them detected once, and under 30% sits in the top ten. Their antigen targets remain unknown. The source material was CD8+ T cells from cultured PBMCs, sampled from culture after CMV antigen stimulation. These receptor sequences come from a human donor in good health (CMV status not recorded). Some clones in this sample may be carry-over from other donors' samples. Each CDR3 is given with its conserved first and last residue. A D gene is named only where the DNA matches it firmly. Expanded clones are given a class, and other clones once, few, many or no size at all.

>.|TRBJ2-3|TRBV7-2|few
TGTGCCAGCAGCTTAGGCGGGGCGGGGGATACGCAGTATTTT
CASSLGGAGDTQYF
>.|TRBJ2-2|TRBV7-6|.
TGTGCCAGCAGCAGGGGCGGGGAGCTGTTTTTT
CASSRGGELFF
>.|TRBJ1-1|TRBV10-3|.
TGTGCCATCAGTGATCACAAAAGGAACACTGAAGCTTTCTTT
CAISDHKRNTEAFF
>TRBD1|TRBJ1-2|TRBV6-5|.
TGTGCCAGCAGTTACTCGAAAAATTCCGGACAGGGTCGCTATGGCTACACCTTC
CASSYSKNSGQGRYGYTF
>.|TRBJ2-7|TRBV3-1|.
TGTGCCAGCAGCCCTGGGGGGGGGCGAGCCTCCTACGAGCAGTACTTC
CASSPGGGRASYEQYF
>.|TRBJ1-6|TRBV7-2|.
TGTGCCAGCAGCACAGCCCGGACTAATTCACCCCTCCACTTT
CASSTARTNSPLHF
>TRBD1|TRBJ2-7|TRBV4-1|.
TGCGCCAGCAGCCAAGAAGGGGACAGATCCTACGAGCAGTACTTC
CASSQEGDRSYEQYF
>.|TRBJ2-1|TRBV7-9|few
TGTGCCAGCAGCCCAGGCAGAGCCTCATCCTACAATGAGCAGTTCTTC
CASSPGRASSYNEQFF
>TRBD2|TRBJ2-1|TRBV4-1|few
TGCGCCAGCAGCCAAGCCGAAGCGGGGAACCCCTACTCCTACAATGAGCAGTTCTTC
CASSQAEAGNPYSYNEQFF
>.|TRBJ2-5|TRBV7-6|few
TGTGCCAGCAGCTTATTCCGGGTTACTGGGGAGACCCAGTACTTC
CASSLFRVTGETQYF
>.|TRBJ2-5|TRBV7-2|.
TGTGCCAGCAGCTTAGTCGCAGTTGAGACCCAGTACTTC
CASSLVAVETQYF
>.|TRBJ1-2|TRBV19|.
TGTGCCAGTAACTACAATCCTACAGGCCCCAACTATGGCTACACCTTC
CASNYNPTGPNYGYTF
>.|TRBJ2-2|TRBV7-8|.
TGTGCCAGCAGCTTAGCGAAGGAAGGGCCGAACACCGGGGAGCTGTTTTTT
CASSLAKEGPNTGELFF
>TRBD1|TRBJ2-1|TRBV5-4|.
TGTGCCAGCAGCTTGGAGTTTGGCCAGGGGGCCTACAATGAGCAGTTCTTC
CASSLEFGQGAYNEQFF
>.|TRBJ2-6|TRBV12-3/TRBV12-4|many
TGTGCCAGCAGTTTGGCTGGGGCCAACGTCCTGACTTTC
CASSLAGANVLTF
>.|TRBJ2-1|TRBV6-2/TRBV6-3|many
TGTGCCAGCAGTTATATGGGGGGCGGCTACAATGAGCAGTTCTTC
CASSYMGGGYNEQFF
>TRBD2|TRBJ2-1|TRBV20-1|few
TGCAGCCTCATAACTAGCGGGGACAATGAGCAGTTCTTC
CSLITSGDNEQFF
>TRBD1|TRBJ1-1|TRBV4-2|.
TGTGCCAGCAGCCGCCCGGACAGGGGCCTCATGAACACTGAAGCTTTCTTT
CASSRPDRGLMNTEAFF
>.|TRBJ2-6|TRBV7-2|few
TGTGCCAGCAGCTTAATTATCCGGGGGGCCGACTCTGGGGCCAACGTCCTGACTTTC
CASSLIIRGADSGANVLTF
>.|TRBJ2-1|TRBV28|.
TGTGCCAGCAGCCGTGGGGTTTCCTACAATGAGCAGTTCTTC
CASSRGVSYNEQFF
>.|TRBJ1-1|TRBV6-2/TRBV6-3|.
TGTGCCAGCAGTCCCGTTGGAGGGAACACTGAAGCTTTCTTT
CASSPVGGNTEAFF
>TRBD2|TRBJ2-1|TRBV4-2|.
TGTGCCAGCAGCCAAGATTCTTCGCAGCGGGGGCTACCAATATACAATGAGCAGTTCTTC
CASSQDSSQRGLPIYNEQFF
>.|TRBJ2-1|TRBV7-2|few
TGTGCCAGCAGCTTAGCGGGCAGAAACAATGAGCAGTTCTTC
CASSLAGRNNEQFF
>.|TRBJ1-6|TRBV27|few
TGTGCCAGCACAAAAGCGAGGGGTGTGACCTATAATTCACCCCTCCACTTT
CASTKARGVTYNSPLHF
>.|TRBJ2-1|TRBV10-3|.
TGTGCCATCAAACCCGGGACGGCGAGCTACAATGAGCAGTTCTTC
CAIKPGTASYNEQFF
>.|TRBJ1-2|TRBV12-3/TRBV12-4|few
TGTGCCAGCAGTTTAATTGCGGGCGATCTATATGGCTACACCTTC
CASSLIAGDLYGYTF
>TRBD2|TRBJ2-5|TRBV6-2/TRBV6-3|.
TGTGCCAGCAGTCTAGATAGCGGGGGTATGACCCAGTACTTC
CASSLDSGGMTQYF
>TRBD1|TRBJ1-1|TRBV7-6|few
TGTGCCAGCAGTCCACAACCGGGACAGCAGTTCATGAACACTGAAGCTTTCTTT
CASSPQPGQQFMNTEAFF